Following are 21 T cell receptor beta chains from one sample sequenced in a study of OX40 agonist ivuxolimab in advanced cancers. Sequencing was performed with immunoSEQ multiplex PCR; in TCRdb, only in-frame clones are kept and a portion is missing. The sample records approximately 46,000 clones, approximately 80% being singletons. The sequencing here drew on CD4+ or CD8+ T cells sorted from blood, taken in a trial of the OX40 agonist ivuxolimab. These receptors originate from an adult with an advanced solid tumor such as melanoma, head and neck, liver or kidney cancer.

The sample holds one count of this clone. CDR3 loop: CASSSLHRISGNTIYF. The CDR3 DNA reads TGTGCCAGTAGTTCACTTCACAGGATCTCTGGAAACACCATATATTTT. The V gene is TRBV19, the J gene TRBJ1-3, with a weak D call TRBD1 (5 bases). Trimming removed 5 bases at V and 0 bases at J, with 14 bases between. Germline V gene data show CDR1 as LNHDA and CDR2 as SQIVND (reference sequence). The CDR3 is made up of 16 amino acids.

The chain employs TRBV18 and TRBJ1-6; 7 nucleotides line up with TRBD1. The CDR3 runs 15 residues. CDR1 and CDR2 from the germline V gene are KGHSH and LQKENI. Trimming at V came to 3 bases and at J to 6 bases, leaving 5 bases not matched to a gene. The CDR3: CASSPDRAGNSPLHF. Written as DNA, the CDR3 is TGTGCCAGCTCACCTGACAGGGCTGGTAATTCACCCCTCCACTTT.

The chain carries TRBV14 and TRBJ2-7; D not certain. The length of the CDR3 is 11 residues. The V gene's germline CDR1 is SGHDN and CDR2 FVKESK. V lost 3 bases to trimming and J lost 12 bases, with 12 bases between them. CDR3 amino acids: CASSQLRDLYF. The CDR3 DNA reads as TGTGCCAGCAGCCAGTTGCGCGATTTGTACTTC. The full variable domain, with the rest looked up from reference TRBV14 and TRBJ2-7, is EAGVTQFPSHSVIEKGQTVTLRCDPISGHDNLYWYRRVMGKEIKFLLHFVKESKQDESGMPNNRFLAERTGGTYSTLKVQPAELEDSGVYFCASSQLRDLYFGPGTRLTVT.

This clone was seen just once. The chain uses TRBV5-1 and TRBJ2-6; D perhaps matches TRBD2 (5 bases). The CDR3 is 17 amino acids. Germline CDR1 and CDR2: SGHRS and YFSETQ. Trimming left V 0 bases short and J 2 bases short, with 12 bases between. Here the CDR3 reads CASSLVAPGTGANVLTF. The CDR3, as DNA: TGCGCCAGCAGCTTGGTGGCTCCGGGAACTGGGGCCAACGTCCTGACTTTC.

This clone was observed a single time. This chain joins TRBV5-6 and TRBJ2-7; D unresolved. Looked up from germline, CDR1 is SGHDT and CDR2 is YYEEEE. The CDR3 sequence is 16 residues long. V lost 0 bases, J lost 2 bases, and 15 bases lay in between. CDR3 coding DNA: TGTGCCAGCAGCTTGGTAGGCAGACCGATAGCCTACGAGCAGTACTTC. Encoded protein: CASSLVGRPIAYEQYF.

V and J are TRBV19 and TRBJ2-5, with 7 nucleotides matching TRBD2. The CDR3 covers 14 residues. Germline CDR1 reads LNHDA; CDR2 reads SQIVND (reference sequence). V was clipped by 2 bases and J by 5 bases; unmatched bases: 5. The CDR3 spells CASSIRAGRETQYF. CDR3 coding DNA: TGTGCCAGTAGTATAAGAGCGGGACGGGAGACCCAGTACTTC.

The chain uses TRBV19 and TRBJ2-1; 10 positions match TRBD2. The CDR3 has 16 amino acids. Trimming took 3 bases from V and 9 from J; bases not matched to a gene: 11. Germline lookup yields CDR1 LNHDA and CDR2 SQIVND (reference sequence). The CDR3 bases are TGTGCCAGTAGTATGTCGGTAGCGGGAGGTAAAGCTGAGCAGTTCTTC. This encodes CASSMSVAGGKAEQFF.

This clone is labeled as medium-sized. The rearrangement links TRBV5-1 to TRBJ2-3; D may be TRBD2 (6 bases). The germline V and J ends were trimmed by 1 base and 7 bases, with 16 bases remaining between them. CDR3 length: 15 amino acids. The germline CDR1 and CDR2 sequences are SGHRS and YFSETQ. CDR3: CASSLRRESVNTQYF. The CDR3 region has the DNA TGCGCCAGCAGCTTGAGACGGGAGAGCGTGAATACGCAGTATTTT. Drawing the rest from reference TRBV5-1 and TRBJ2-3, the complete variable domain is KAGVTQTPRYLIKTRGQQVTLSCSPISGHRSVSWYQQTPGQGLQFLFEYFSETQRNKGNFPGRFSGRQFSNSRSEMNVSTLELGDSALYLCASSLRRESVNTQYFGPGTRLTVL.

The rearrangement joins TRBV18 to TRBJ2-5; D call uncertain. The J call could be wrong; TRBJ2-7 is a better fit for the DNA end. Germline V gene lookup returns CDR1 KGHSH and CDR2 LQKENI. The CDR3 loop spans 12 amino acids. In nucleotides, the CDR3 is TGTGCCAGCTCACTAGCCCCCTACGAGCAGTACTTC. Translated: CASSLAPYEQYF.

V usage is TRBV2 and J usage is TRBJ2-2; 8 positions agree with TRBD1. The trim removed 3 bases at V and 5 bases at J, leaving 5 bases unmatched. Germline CDR1 is SNHLY and CDR2 is FYNNEI. The CDR3 spans 15 residues. The CDR3 coding sequence is TGTGCCAGCAGTGACTCGGGACAGGCTACCGGGGAGCTGTTTTTT. Amino acids: CASSDSGQATGELFF.

Worth noting for this clone: Different DNA sequences within this sample yield the same CDR3. The CDR3 bases are TGTGCCAGCAGCCCAGGGACAGCCTATGGCTACACCTTC. It is translated as CASSPGTAYGYTF. The chain uses TRBV7-3 and TRBJ1-2; 7 bases agree with TRBD1. This CDR3 comprises 13 residues. The germline V gene encodes CDR1 SGHTA and CDR2 FQGTGA. The ends lost 5 bases at V and 4 bases at J; junction bases unmatched: 4.

This chain uses TRBV5-1 with TRBJ2-3; D may be TRBD2 (5 bases). Between the trimmed V and J ends, which lost 4 bases and 0 bases, there was a span of 15 bases. The CDR3 runs to 16 residues. Germline V gene sequence: CDR1 SGHRS, CDR2 YFSETQ. CDR3 amino acids: CASSPSSGTSTDTQYF. CDR3 bases: TGCGCCAGCAGCCCGAGCAGCGGTACTAGCACAGATACGCAGTATTTT.

The chain uses TRBV7-2 and TRBJ1-1; D may be TRBD1 (6 bases). Germline assignment: CDR1 SGHTA and CDR2 FQGNSA. V was shortened by 5 bases and J by 4 bases, with 20 bases between the two germline ends. This CDR3 region has 16 residues. CDR3 region: CASSPRTGASGTEAFF. CDR3 coding DNA: TGTGCCAGCAGCCCCCGTACGGGGGCGAGTGGCACTGAAGCTTTCTTT.

J is TRBJ2-7 and V is TRBV11-2; TRBD1 matches 7 bases. J was trimmed by 6 bases and V by 1 base; bases with no gene match: 12. Germline-derived CDR1 and CDR2 are SGHAT and FQNNGV. This CDR3 has 16 residues. Here the CDR3 DNA reads TGTGCCAGCAGCTTAGGGGGAACAGGGGTAGCCGCCGAGCAGTACTTC. Encoded protein: CASSLGGTGVAAEQYF.

The chain couples TRBV5-4 to TRBJ2-2, with 10 bases identical to TRBD2. The V segment lost 0 bases and the J segment 9 bases; nucleotides outside the gene matches: 17. The CDR3 is 19 residues long. In germline, CDR1 is SGHNT, CDR2 YYREEE (reference sequence). CDR3 protein: CASSLEFKSSGGQDRELFF. DNA for the CDR3: TGTGCCAGCAGCTTGGAGTTTAAGTCTAGCGGGGGTCAGGACAGGGAGCTGTTTTTT.

The chain combines TRBV19 with TRBJ1-2; D might be TRBD1 (6 bases). Between the trimmed V and J ends, which lost 10 bases and 2 bases, there was a span of 11 bases. The germline gives CDR1 LNHDA, CDR2 SQIVND (reference sequence). The CDR3 is made up of 12 amino acids. This CDR3 reads CAISDRNYGYTF. DNA of the CDR3: TGTGCCATTTCGGACAGAAACTATGGCTACACCTTC. Using reference TRBV19 and TRBJ1-2 for the parts outside the CDR3, the full variable domain is DGGITQSPKYLFRKEGQNVTLSCEQNLNHDAMYWYRQDPGQGLRLIYYSQIVNDFQKGDIAEGYSVSREKKESFPLTVTSAQKNPTAFYLCAISDRNYGYTFGSGTRLTVV.

V and J are TRBV18 and TRBJ2-1; D unclear. Germline-derived CDR1 and CDR2 are KGHSH and LQKENI. This CDR3 is built from 15 residues. Trimming cost V 3 bases and J 1 base, with 10 bases left between them. The CDR3 DNA is TGTGCCAGCTCACCGGTACCAGGTTCCTACAATGAGCAGTTCTTC. Amino acid sequence: CASSPVPGSYNEQFF.

In its sample, this clone was seen once. The chain carries TRBV6-4 and TRBJ1-6, with D perhaps TRBD1 (5 bases). This CDR3 comprises 14 residues. V lost 0 bases and J lost 10, with 10 bases in between. Germline CDR1 is MRHNA and CDR2 is SNTAGT. The CDR3 coding sequence is TGTGCCAGCAGTGACTCGACCGGGGGATCACCCCTCCACTTT. Translating it yields CASSDSTGGSPLHF.

The CDR3 region is CASSIGVSTSTDTQYF. DNA of the CDR3: TGTGCCAGCAGTATAGGGGTTTCGACTAGCACAGATACGCAGTATTTT. J is TRBJ2-3 and V is TRBV9; tentatively, D is TRBD1 (5 bases). Germline V gene data show CDR1 as SGDLS and CDR2 as YYNGEE. The CDR3 totals 16 residues. Deletions cut 5 bases from V and 0 bases from J, with 16 bases between.

The chain links TRBV7-2 to TRBJ2-5; D remains ambiguous. CDR1 and CDR2 from the germline V gene are SGHTA and FQGNSA. The CDR3 covers 13 residues. V lost 1 base and J lost 3, with 6 bases in between. The CDR3 nucleotides are TGTGCCAGCAGCTTAGGCCTTGAAGAGACCCAGTACTTC. The encoded protein is CASSLGLEETQYF.

This clone was found a few times. V usage is TRBV7-9 and J usage is TRBJ2-2; 11 bases are a match to TRBD2. The CDR3 has 19 amino acids. With 5 bases clipped from V and 3 bases from J, the junction kept 14 bases outside the gene matches. CDR1 is SEHNR, CDR2 FQNEAQ, per germline (reference sequence). The CDR3 region is CASSPGGVAGGPYTGELFF. The CDR3 DNA sequence: TGTGCCAGCAGCCCTGGAGGGGTAGCGGGAGGGCCTTACACCGGGGAGCTGTTTTTT.